This T cell receptor beta chain was observed in a study of blood T cell repertoires in COVID-19. TCRdb keeps only in-frame clones here, not all; method: immunoSEQ multiplex PCR. Among more than 200,000 clones listed, 80% to 90% were seen once. Between the trimmed V and J ends, which lost 4 bases and 9 bases, there was a span of 13 bases. From germline, CDR1 is LGHDT and CDR2 YNNKEL (reference sequence). The CDR3 contains 13 residues. Input material: peripheral blood. The sequence was collected from a young man with active or convalescent COVID-19. The V and J genes are TRBV3-1 (or the pseudogene TRBV3-2) and TRBJ2-1, with D perhaps matching TRBD2 (5 bases). CDR3 sequence: CASSPSWESEQFF. The CDR3 DNA is TGTGCCAGCAGCCCGTCATGGGAGAGTGAGCAGTTCTTC.